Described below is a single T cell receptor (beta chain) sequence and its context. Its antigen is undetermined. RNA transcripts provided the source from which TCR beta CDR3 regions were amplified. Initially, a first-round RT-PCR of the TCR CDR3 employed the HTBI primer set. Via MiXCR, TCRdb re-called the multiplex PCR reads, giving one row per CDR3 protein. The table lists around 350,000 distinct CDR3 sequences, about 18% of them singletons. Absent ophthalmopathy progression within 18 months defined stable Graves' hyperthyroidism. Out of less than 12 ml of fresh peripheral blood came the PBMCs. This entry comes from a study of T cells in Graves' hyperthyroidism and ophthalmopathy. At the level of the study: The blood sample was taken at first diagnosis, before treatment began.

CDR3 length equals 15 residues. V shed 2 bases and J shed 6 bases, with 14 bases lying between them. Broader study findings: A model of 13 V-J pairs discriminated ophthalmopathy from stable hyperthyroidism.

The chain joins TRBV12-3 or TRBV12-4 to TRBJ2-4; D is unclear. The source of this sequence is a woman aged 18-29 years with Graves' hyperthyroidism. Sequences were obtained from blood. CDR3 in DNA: TGTGCCAGCAGTTTATCCCAGACCCCCCTAAACATTCAGTACTTC. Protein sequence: CASSLSQTPLNIQYF.